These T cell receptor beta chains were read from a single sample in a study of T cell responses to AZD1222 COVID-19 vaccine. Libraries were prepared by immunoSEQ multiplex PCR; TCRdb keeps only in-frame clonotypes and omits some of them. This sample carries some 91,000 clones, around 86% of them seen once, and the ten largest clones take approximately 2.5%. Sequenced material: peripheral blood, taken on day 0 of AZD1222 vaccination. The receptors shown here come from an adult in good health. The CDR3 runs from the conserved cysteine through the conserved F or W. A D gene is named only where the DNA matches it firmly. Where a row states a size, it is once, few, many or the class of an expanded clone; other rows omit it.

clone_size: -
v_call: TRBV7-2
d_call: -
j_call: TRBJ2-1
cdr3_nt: TGTGCCAGCAGCTTAGATTTTGGAGCGGCCGCCTACAATGAGCAGTTCTTC
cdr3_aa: CASSLDFGAAAYNEQFF

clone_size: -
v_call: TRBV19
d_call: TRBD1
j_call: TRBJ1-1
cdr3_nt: TGTGCCAGTAGTATTAGGGGGACAGCTAACACTGAAGCTTTCTTT
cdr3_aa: CASSIRGTANTEAFF

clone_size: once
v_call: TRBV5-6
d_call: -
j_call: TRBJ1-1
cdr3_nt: TGTGCCAGCAGCTGGCGGATGACGGAGAACACTGAAGCTTTCTTT
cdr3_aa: CASSWRMTENTEAFF

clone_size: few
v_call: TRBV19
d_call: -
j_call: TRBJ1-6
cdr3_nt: TGTGCCATCAGCAGAGGGTTTCTGGATTCACCCCTCCACTTT
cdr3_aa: CAISRGFLDSPLHF

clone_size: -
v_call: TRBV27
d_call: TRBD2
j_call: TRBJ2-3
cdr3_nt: TGTGCCAGCAGTCAGCCGCGACTAGCGGCAGATACGCAGTATTTT
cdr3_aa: CASSQPRLAADTQYF

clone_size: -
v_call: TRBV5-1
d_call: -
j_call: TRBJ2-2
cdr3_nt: TGCGCCAGCAGCTTCGCCGGACTGAACACCGGGGAGCTGTTTTTT
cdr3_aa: CASSFAGLNTGELFF

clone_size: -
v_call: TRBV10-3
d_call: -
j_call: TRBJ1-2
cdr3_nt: TGTGCCATCAGCCGGGACATCCTCTTCTATGGCTACACCTTC
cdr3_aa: CAISRDILFYGYTF

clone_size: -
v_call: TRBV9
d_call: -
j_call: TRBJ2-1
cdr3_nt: TGTGCCAGCACGGAGGGAGGATTCTCGAATGAGCAGTTCTTC
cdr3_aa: CASTEGGFSNEQFF

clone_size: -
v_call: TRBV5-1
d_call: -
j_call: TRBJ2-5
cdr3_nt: TGCGCCAGCAGCTATAGTCCCGAGGGACGCCAAGAGACCCAGTACTTC
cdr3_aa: CASSYSPEGRQETQYF

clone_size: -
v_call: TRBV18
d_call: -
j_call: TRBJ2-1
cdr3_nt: TGTGCCAGCTCACCAGGTACCGGAGACAATGAGCAGTTCTTC
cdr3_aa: CASSPGTGDNEQFF

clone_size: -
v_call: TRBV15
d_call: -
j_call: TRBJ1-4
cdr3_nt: TGTGCCACCAGCATACTCCAGGGATTGCTCAACTCGGGTGAAAAACTGTTTTTT
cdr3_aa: CATSILQGLLNSGEKLFF

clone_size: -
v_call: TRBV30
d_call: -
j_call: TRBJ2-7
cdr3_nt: TGTGCCTGGAGTGTCAGTAGGGAGCAGTACTTC
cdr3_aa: CAWSVSREQYF

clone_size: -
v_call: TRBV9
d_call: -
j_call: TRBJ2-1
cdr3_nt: TGTGCCAGCAGCGTGGGGGATTACAATGAGCAGTTCTTC
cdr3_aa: CASSVGDYNEQFF

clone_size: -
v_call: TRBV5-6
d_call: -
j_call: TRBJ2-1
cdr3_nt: TGTGCCAGCAGCTTTCGCGGCAATGAGCAGTTCTTC
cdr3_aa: CASSFRGNEQFF

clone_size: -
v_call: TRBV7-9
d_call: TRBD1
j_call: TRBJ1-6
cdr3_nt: TGTGCCAGCAGCTTAGGGACAGGGTATAATTCACCCCTCCACTTT
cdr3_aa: CASSLGTGYNSPLHF

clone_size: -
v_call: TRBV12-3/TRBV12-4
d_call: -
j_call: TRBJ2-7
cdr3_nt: TGTGCCAGCAGTTCCTCTCCCGAGCAGTACTTC
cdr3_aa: CASSSSPEQYF

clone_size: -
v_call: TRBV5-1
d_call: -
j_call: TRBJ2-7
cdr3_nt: TGCGCCAGCAGCCTCAACTCCTACGAGCAGTACTTC
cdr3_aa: CASSLNSYEQYF

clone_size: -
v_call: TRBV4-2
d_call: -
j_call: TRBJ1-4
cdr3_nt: TGTGCCAGCAGCCAAGATGTATTGGGCTACGCGGGGTTCGGTGAAAAACTGTTTTTT
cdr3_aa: CASSQDVLGYAGFGEKLFF

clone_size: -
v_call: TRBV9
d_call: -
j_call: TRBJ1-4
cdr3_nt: TGTGCCAGCACAGCGGGTTCCAGTGAAAAACTGTTTTTT
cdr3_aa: CASTAGSSEKLFF

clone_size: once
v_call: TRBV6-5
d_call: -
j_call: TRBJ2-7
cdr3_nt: TGTGCCAGCAGTTACCCTGGCAGGGGCGGCGAGCAGTACTTC
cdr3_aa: CASSYPGRGGEQYF

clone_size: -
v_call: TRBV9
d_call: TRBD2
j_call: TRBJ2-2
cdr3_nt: TGTGCCAGCAGCGTTTTTGGACTAGGAGGCGGGGAGCTGTTTTTT
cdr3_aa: CASSVFGLGGGELFF

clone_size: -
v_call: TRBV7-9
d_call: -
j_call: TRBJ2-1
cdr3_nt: TGTGCCAGCAGGCCGGACTCTGCCTACAATGAGCAGTTCTTC
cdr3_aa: CASRPDSAYNEQFF

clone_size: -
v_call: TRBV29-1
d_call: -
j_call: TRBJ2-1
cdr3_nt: TGCAGCCCCGTGTCCCTGCAGGTCTACAATGAGCAGTTCTTC
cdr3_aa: CSPVSLQVYNEQFF

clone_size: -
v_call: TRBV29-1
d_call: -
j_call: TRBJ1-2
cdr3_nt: TGCAGCGTTGAAGGGAGGGGTCTCTATGGCTACACCTTC
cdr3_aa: CSVEGRGLYGYTF

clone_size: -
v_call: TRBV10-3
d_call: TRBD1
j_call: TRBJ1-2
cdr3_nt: TGTGCCATCAGTGGGCAGGGGGCTTTTGGCTACACCTTC
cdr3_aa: CAISGQGAFGYTF

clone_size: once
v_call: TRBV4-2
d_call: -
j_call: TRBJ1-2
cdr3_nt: TGTGCCAGCAGCCAAGTTCACTCCCGGGACCCGACGGGCTACACCTTC
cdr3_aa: CASSQVHSRDPTGYTF

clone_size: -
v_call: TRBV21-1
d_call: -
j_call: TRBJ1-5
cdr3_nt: TGTGCCAGCAGCAAAGGACGGTCCAATCAGCCCCAGCATTTT
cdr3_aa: CASSKGRSNQPQHF

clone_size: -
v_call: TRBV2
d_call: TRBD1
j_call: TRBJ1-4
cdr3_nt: TGTGCCAGCAGCCCCGGGACAGGGGCCGGAAATGAAAAACTGTTTTTT
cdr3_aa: CASSPGTGAGNEKLFF

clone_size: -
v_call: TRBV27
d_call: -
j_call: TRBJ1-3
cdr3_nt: TGTGCCAGCAGTTTAACAGCTGGAAACACCATATATTTT
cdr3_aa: CASSLTAGNTIYF

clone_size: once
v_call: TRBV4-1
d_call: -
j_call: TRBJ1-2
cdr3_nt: TGCGCCAGCAGCCAAGAGATAAGCGGGGGGGATGGCTACACCTTC
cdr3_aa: CASSQEISGGDGYTF

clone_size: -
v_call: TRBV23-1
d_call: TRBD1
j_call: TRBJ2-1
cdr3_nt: TGCGCCAGCAGTCAAGGGACAGGTAAGGATGAGCAGTTCTTC
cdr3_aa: CASSQGTGKDEQFF